This record covers a single TCR beta chain. The sample comes from a study of cytomegalovirus exposure and HLA in healthy donors. The PCR was carried out with 60 Vbeta primers and 13 Jbeta primers. The method was immunoSEQ multiplex PCR; TCRdb's version includes in-frame clones alone and lacks a portion of them. There are around 130,000 clones in the sample; about 63% occur only once, and around 1.6% lies in the top ten. The germline gives CDR1 SGHRS, CDR2 YFSETQ. The CDR3 contains 14 residues. J gave up 5 bases and V 4 bases, and 7 bases lay outside the gene matches. This TCR came from a young man in good health and CMV-seropositive. Sequenced material: PBMCs. V and J are TRBV5-1 and TRBJ1-1, with 8 bases identical to TRBD1. In DNA, the CDR3 is TGCGCCAGCAGCCTCAGGGGGCCTGGGACTGAAGCTTTCTTT. This codes for CASSLRGPGTEAFF.